This T cell receptor beta chain was obtained from a study of blood T cell repertoires in COVID-19. The CDR3 extends over 14 amino acids. Trimming at V came to 4 bases and at J to 5 bases, leaving 4 bases not matched to a gene. Germline assignment: CDR1 SNHLY and CDR2 FYNNEI. Method: immunoSEQ multiplex PCR; TCRdb's copy keeps in-frame clones and lacks some. The table shows 150,000 to 200,000 clones, with about 80% occurring only once. Before being deemed recovered, Cohort 3 donors had two negative PCRs, clearance, or symptom resolution. This receptor was obtained from a man in his fifties or sixties who had recovered from COVID-19. Sample: PBMCs or T cells enriched from blood (not recorded which). The gene calls are TRBV2 and TRBJ1-5; 8 bases map to TRBD1. This chain's CDR3 is CASSGTTGDQPQHF. The CDR3 bases are TGTGCCAGCAGTGGGACGACAGGGGATCAGCCCCAGCATTTT.